This T cell receptor (beta chain) stems from a study of CD8 T cells in ankylosing spondylitis. This clonotype has only a few counts. The antigen is not known. Study results and caveats: Typical of ankylosing spondylitis blood, it appeared, was a TCR beta motif of under 10 highly homologous variants. Earlier reports found some motif variants in synovial fluid and blood in reactive arthritis.

The germline CDR1 and CDR2 sequences are SNHLY and FYNNEI. This CDR3 spans 10 amino acids. V was shortened by 4 bases and J by 10 bases, with 5 bases between the two germline ends. 5'-RACE, quantitative and with molecular barcodes, yielded the TCR beta libraries. TCRdb re-analysed the 5' RACE reads in MiXCR, keeping a single row per CDR3 protein. The sample lists about 330,000 distinct CDR3 sequences; under 8.5% were seen once. Sequenced material: blood, either unsorted or a sorted T cell fraction (not recorded which). The clonotype was recovered from a male donor with ankylosing spondylitis. The chain has TRBV2 and TRBJ2-1, with D uncertain. DNA of the CDR3: TGTGCCAGCAGTGGACTCGAGCAGTTCTTC. Its protein product is CASSGLEQFF.